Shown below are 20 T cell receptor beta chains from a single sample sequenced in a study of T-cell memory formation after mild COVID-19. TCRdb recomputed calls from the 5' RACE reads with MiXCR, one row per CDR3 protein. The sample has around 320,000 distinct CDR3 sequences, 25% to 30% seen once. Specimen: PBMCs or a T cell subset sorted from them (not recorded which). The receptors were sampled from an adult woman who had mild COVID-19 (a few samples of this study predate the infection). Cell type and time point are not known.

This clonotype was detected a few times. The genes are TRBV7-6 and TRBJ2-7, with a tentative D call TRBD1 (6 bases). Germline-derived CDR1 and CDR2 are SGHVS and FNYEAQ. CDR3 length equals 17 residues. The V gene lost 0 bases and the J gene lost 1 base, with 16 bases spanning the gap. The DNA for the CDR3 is TGTGCCAGCAGCTTAGCGACGTGGCAGGGGATTTCCTACGAGCAGTACTTC. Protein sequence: CASSLATWQGISYEQYF.

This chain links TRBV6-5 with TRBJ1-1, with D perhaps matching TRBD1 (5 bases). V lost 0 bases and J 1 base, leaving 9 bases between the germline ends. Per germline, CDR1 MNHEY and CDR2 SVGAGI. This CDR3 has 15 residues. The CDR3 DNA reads TGTGCCAGCAGTTACTCGGGCGGGGGGAACACTGAAGCTTTCTTT. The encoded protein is CASSYSGGGNTEAFF.

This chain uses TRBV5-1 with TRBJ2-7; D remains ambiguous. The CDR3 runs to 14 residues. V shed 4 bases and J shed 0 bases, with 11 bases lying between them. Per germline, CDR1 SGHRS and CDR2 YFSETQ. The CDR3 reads CASSLPGASYEQYF. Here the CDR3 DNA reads TGCGCCAGCAGCCTACCGGGCGCCTCCTACGAGCAGTACTTC.

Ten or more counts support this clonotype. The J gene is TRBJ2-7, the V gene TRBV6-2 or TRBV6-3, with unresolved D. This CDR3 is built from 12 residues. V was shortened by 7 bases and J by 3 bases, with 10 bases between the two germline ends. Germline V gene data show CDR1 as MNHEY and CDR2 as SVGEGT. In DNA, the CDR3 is TGTGCCAGCACTGATACGCGCTACGAGCAGTACTTC. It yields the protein CASTDTRYEQYF.

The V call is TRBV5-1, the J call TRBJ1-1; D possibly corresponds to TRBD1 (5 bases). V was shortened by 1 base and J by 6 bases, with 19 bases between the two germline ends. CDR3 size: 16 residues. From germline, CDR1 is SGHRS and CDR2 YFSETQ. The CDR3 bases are TGCGCCAGCAGCTTGACGATGGAGGGACCCCACGCTGAAGCTTTCTTT. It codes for CASSLTMEGPHAEAFF. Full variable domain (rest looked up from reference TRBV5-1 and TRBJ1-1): KAGVTQTPRYLIKTRGQQVTLSCSPISGHRSVSWYQQTPGQGLQFLFEYFSETQRNKGNFPGRFSGRQFSNSRSEMNVSTLELGDSALYLCASSLTMEGPHAEAFFGQGTRLTVV.

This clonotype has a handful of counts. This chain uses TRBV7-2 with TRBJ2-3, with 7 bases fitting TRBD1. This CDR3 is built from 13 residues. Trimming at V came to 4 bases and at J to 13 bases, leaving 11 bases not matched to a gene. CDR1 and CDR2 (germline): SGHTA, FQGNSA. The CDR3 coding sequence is TGTGCCAGCAGCTCACGCCGGGACAGTTCGGAGTATTTT. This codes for CASSSRRDSSEYF.

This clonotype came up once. DNA for the CDR3: TGTGCCAGCAGCTTAGGGCAGGCAGGTGGCTACACCTTC. This encodes CASSLGQAGGYTF. V usage is TRBV7-9 and J usage is TRBJ1-2; D remains unclear. The V end was cut by 1 base, the J end by 7 bases, with 10 bases between. This CDR3 is 13 amino acids long. The germline V gene has CDR1 SEHNR and CDR2 FQNEAQ (reference sequence).

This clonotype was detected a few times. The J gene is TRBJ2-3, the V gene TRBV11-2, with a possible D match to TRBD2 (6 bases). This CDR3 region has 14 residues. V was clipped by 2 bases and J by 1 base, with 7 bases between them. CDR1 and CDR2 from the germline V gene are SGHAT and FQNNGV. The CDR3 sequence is CASSLPSGTDTQYF. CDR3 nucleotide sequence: TGTGCCAGCAGCTTACCTAGCGGCACAGATACGCAGTATTTT.

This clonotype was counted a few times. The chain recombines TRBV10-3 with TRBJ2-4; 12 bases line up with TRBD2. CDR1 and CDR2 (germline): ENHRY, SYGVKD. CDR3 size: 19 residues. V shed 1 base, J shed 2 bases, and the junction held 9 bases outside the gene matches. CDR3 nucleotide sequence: TGTGCCATCAGTGAGTTCGGACTAGCGGGGTTTGAGTCCAAAAACATTCAGTACTTC. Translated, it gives CAISEFGLAGFESKNIQYF.

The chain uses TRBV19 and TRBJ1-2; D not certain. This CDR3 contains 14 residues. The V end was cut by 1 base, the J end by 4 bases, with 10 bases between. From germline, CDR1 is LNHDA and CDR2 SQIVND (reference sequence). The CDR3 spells CASSIAAQGYGYTF. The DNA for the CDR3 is TGTGCCAGTAGTATAGCCGCACAAGGCTATGGCTACACCTTC.

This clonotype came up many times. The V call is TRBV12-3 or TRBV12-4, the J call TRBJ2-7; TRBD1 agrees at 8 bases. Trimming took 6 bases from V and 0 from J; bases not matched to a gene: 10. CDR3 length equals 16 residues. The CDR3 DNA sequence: TGTGCCAGCAGCCCTCAGGACAGGGCGATCTCCTACGAGCAGTACTTC. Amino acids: CASSPQDRAISYEQYF.

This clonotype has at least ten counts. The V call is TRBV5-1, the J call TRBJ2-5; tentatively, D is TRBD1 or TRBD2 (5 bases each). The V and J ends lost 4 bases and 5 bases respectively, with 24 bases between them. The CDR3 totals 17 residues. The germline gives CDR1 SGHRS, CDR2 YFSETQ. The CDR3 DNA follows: TGCGCCAGCAGCCCCCGACCCGGGGCAAGGCCCTCTGAGACCCAGTACTTC. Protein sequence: CASSPRPGARPSETQYF.

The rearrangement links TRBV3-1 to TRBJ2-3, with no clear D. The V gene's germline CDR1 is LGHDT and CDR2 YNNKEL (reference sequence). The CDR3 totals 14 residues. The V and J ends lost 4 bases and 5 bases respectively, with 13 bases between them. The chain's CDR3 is CASSLTQLRDTQYF. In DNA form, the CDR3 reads TGTGCCAGCAGCCTGACCCAGCTCAGAGATACGCAGTATTTT.

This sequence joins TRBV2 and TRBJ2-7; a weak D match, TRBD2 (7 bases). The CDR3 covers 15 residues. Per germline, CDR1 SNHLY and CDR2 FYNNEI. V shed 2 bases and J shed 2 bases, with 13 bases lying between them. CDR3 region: CASSERGGPTYEQYF. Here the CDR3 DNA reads TGTGCCAGCAGTGAAAGGGGGGGACCGACCTACGAGCAGTACTTC.

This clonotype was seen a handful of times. The CDR3 here is CATSDKKGPSYGYTF. For the CDR3, the DNA is TGTGCCACCAGTGATAAAAAGGGCCCGAGCTATGGCTACACCTTC. The chain has TRBV24-1 and TRBJ1-2; D gene unclear. Trimming removed 3 bases from V and 4 bases from J, with 14 bases in between. Germline-derived CDR1 and CDR2 are KGHDR and SFDVKD. The CDR3 consists of 15 residues.

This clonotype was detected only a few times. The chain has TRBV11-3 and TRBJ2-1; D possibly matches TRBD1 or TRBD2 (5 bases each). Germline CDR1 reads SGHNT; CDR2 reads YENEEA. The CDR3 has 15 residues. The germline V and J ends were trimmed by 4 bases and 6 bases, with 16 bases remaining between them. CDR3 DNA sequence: TGTGCCAGCAGCTCCGGGACCCACGGCAGCAATGAGCAGTTCTTC. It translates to CASSSGTHGSNEQFF. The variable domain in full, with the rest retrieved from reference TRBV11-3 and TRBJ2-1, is EAGVVQSPRYKIIEKKQPVAFWCNPISGHNTLYWYLQNLGQGPELLIRYENEEAVDDSQLPKDRFSAERLKGVDSTLKIQPAELGDSAVYLCASSSGTHGSNEQFFGPGTRLTVL.

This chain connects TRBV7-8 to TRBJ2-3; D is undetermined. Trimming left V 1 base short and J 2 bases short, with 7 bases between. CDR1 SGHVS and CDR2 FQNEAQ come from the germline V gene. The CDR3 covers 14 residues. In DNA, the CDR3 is TGTGCCAGCAGCTTAGTTCTCTACACAGATACGCAGTATTTT. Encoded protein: CASSLVLYTDTQYF. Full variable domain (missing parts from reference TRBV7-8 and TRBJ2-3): GAGVSQSPRYKVAKRGQDVALRCDPISGHVSLFWYQQALGQGPEFLTYFQNEAQLDKSGLPSDRFFAERPEGSVSTLKIQRTQQEDSAVYLCASSLVLYTDTQYFGPGTRLTVL.

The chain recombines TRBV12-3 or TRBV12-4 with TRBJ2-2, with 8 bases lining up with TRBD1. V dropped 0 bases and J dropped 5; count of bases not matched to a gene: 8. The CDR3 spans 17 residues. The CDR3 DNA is TGTGCCAGCAGTTTAGCGTTGGTGACAGGGGTGACCGGGGAGCTGTTTTTT. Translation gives CASSLALVTGVTGELFF.

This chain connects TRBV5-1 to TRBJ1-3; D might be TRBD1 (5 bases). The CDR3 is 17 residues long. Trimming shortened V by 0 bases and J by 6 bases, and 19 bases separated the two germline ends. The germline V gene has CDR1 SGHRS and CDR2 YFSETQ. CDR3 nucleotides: TGCGCCAGCAGCTTGGGAACAGGCTTGCAGATCGAAAACACCATATATTTT. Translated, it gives CASSLGTGLQIENTIYF.

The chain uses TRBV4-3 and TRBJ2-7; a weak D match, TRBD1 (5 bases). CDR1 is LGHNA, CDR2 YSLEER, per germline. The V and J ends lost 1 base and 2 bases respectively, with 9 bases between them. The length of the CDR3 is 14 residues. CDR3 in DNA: TGCGCCAGCAGCCAAGGACAGACGACCTACGAGCAGTACTTC. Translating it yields CASSQGQTTYEQYF.